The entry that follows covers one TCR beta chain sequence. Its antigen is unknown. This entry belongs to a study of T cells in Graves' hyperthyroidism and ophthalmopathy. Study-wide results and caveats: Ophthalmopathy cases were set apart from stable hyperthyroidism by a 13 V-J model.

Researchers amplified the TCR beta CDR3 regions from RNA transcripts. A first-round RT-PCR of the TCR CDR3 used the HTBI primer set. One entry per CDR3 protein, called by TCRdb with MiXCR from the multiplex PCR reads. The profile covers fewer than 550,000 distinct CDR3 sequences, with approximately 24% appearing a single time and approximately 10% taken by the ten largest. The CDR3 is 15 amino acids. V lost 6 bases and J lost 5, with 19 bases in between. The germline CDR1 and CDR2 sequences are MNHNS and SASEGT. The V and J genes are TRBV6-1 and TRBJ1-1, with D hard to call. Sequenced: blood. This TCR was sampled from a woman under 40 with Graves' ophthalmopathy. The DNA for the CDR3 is TGTGCCAGCAGCAGCCGGGGTGATTGGGTTACTGAAGCTTTCTTT. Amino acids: CASSSRGDWVTEAFF.